Listed below are T cell receptor beta chains from one sample, sequenced in a study of cytomegalovirus exposure and HLA in healthy donors. Measured with immunoSEQ multiplex PCR; TCRdb has only the in-frame clones, and not every one. Of 150,000 to 200,000 clones in the sample, more than 80% were seen once. Material: PBMCs. The receptors come from a woman aged 18 to 35 in good health and CMV-seronegative. Both conserved end residues are part of each CDR3. D genes are given only for firm matches. Size values are once, few and many counts, or a class for expanded clones, and some rows have none.

V gene	clone size	J gene	D gene	CDR3 protein	CDR3 DNA
TRBV19	NA	TRBJ2-5	TRBD2	CASKRGPTWGQETQYF	TGTGCCAGTAAGCGGGGGCCTACTTGGGGCCAAGAGACCCAGTACTTC
TRBV4-1	NA	TRBJ1-2	TRBD1	CASSQRVTGSYGYTF	TGCGCCAGCAGCCAAAGGGTGACAGGGAGCTATGGCTACACCTTC
TRBV15	NA	TRBJ1-2	NA	CATSRDNNYGYTF	TGTGCCACCAGCAGAGACAATAACTATGGCTACACCTTC
TRBV21-1	few	TRBJ2-5	NA	CASSPWRQETQYF	TGTGCCAGCAGCCCCTGGCGGCAAGAGACCCAGTACTTC
TRBV27	NA	TRBJ1-1	NA	CASSLVGQGNTEAFF	TGTGCCAGCAGTTTGGTGGGCCAGGGGAACACTGAAGCTTTCTTT
TRBV2	NA	TRBJ1-5	NA	CASSDFRGNQPQHF	TGTGCCAGCAGTGATTTTCGCGGGAATCAGCCCCAGCATTTT
TRBV27	NA	TRBJ1-5	NA	CASSFRVRQPQHF	TGTGCCAGCAGTTTCCGGGTACGCCAGCCCCAGCATTTT
TRBV2	NA	TRBJ1-5	TRBD1	CASRELGQGNQPQHF	TGTGCCAGCAGGGAACTTGGACAGGGAAATCAGCCCCAGCATTTT
TRBV19	NA	TRBJ1-2	TRBD1	CASSNRDRLNYGYTF	TGTGCCAGTAGTAACCGGGACAGGCTGAACTATGGCTACACCTTC
TRBV5-4	few	TRBJ2-7	NA	CASSLVVSNEQYF	TGTGCCAGCAGCTTGGTAGTGAGCAACGAGCAGTACTTC
TRBV18	NA	TRBJ1-1	TRBD1	CASSLGQGAFF	TGTGCCAGCTCATTGGGACAGGGGGCTTTCTTT
TRBV5-1	few	TRBJ1-1	TRBD1	CASSPRTGQNTEAFF	TGCGCCAGCAGCCCACGGACAGGTCAGAACACTGAAGCTTTCTTT
TRBV6-5	NA	TRBJ2-3	NA	CASSYRTSTDTQYF	TGTGCCAGCAGTTACCGGACTAGCACAGATACGCAGTATTTT
TRBV5-4	NA	TRBJ2-4	TRBD2	CASSLSGGENIQYF	TGTGCCAGCAGCTTGTCCGGGGGGGAAAACATTCAGTACTTC
TRBV19	few	TRBJ2-3	NA	CASSIGRRGTDTQYF	TGTGCCAGTAGTATTGGCCGCCGGGGCACAGATACGCAGTATTTT
TRBV27	NA	TRBJ1-6	NA	CASKAGSYNSPLHF	TGTGCCAGCAAGGCGGGGTCCTATAATTCACCCCTCCACTTT
TRBV10-2	NA	TRBJ2-5	NA	CASSEGSALEQYF	TGCGCCAGCAGTGAGGGGTCAGCCTTGGAGCAGTACTTC
TRBV5-1	NA	TRBJ2-1	TRBD2	CASSLDPSGGPSEQFF	TGCGCCAGCAGCTTGGATCCTAGCGGGGGACCGAGTGAGCAGTTCTTC